The rows below give T cell receptor beta chains drawn from one sample of a study of cytomegalovirus exposure and HLA in healthy donors. Clones were read by immunoSEQ multiplex PCR, and TCRdb kept only the in-frame ones, dropping some. There are about 150,000 clones in the sample; approximately 80% occur only once, and around 6.1% lies in the top ten. The sample taken for sequencing was PBMCs. These receptors were taken from a young man in good health and CMV-seropositive. CDR3s include the opening cysteine and the closing phenylalanine or tryptophan. The order of the fields is V gene, clone size, J gene, D gene, CDR3 protein, CDR3 DNA. D genes are given only for firm matches. Clone size is shown for a subset of rows, as once, few, many or a class of expanded clone.

TRBV5-1,.,TRBJ1-1,.,CASSLVAGSNTEAFF,TGCGCCAGCAGCTTGGTGGCGGGTTCGAACACTGAAGCTTTCTTT
TRBV7-2,.,TRBJ2-1,TRBD2,CASSLGSGASSYNEQFF,TGTGCCAGCAGCTTAGGTAGCGGGGCGAGCTCCTACAATGAGCAGTTCTTC
TRBV30,.,TRBJ1-2,.,CAWGLGYGYTF,TGTGCCTGGGGGCTTGGTTATGGCTACACCTTC
TRBV7-8,.,TRBJ1-4,.,CASSGRGGKGGETNEKLFF,TGTGCCAGCAGCGGGCGGGGGGGAAAGGGCGGAGAAACTAATGAAAAACTGTTTTTT
TRBV15,.,TRBJ1-1,TRBD1,CAIRTGQKIHMNTEAFF,TGTGCCATTCGGACGGGACAGAAAATCCACATGAACACTGAAGCTTTCTTT
TRBV7-9,.,TRBJ2-7,.,CSSSSVGSSYEQYF,TGTTCCAGCAGCTCCGTGGGCAGCTCCTACGAGCAGTACTTC
TRBV7-9,.,TRBJ2-1,.,CASSPGQSYNEQFF,TGTGCCAGCAGCCCTGGACAGTCCTACAATGAGCAGTTCTTC
TRBV30,.,TRBJ2-1,.,CAWSASYAGEQFF,TGTGCCTGGAGTGCCTCTTATGCAGGAGAGCAGTTCTTC
TRBV5-1,.,TRBJ2-7,TRBD1,CASRGTVSYEQYF,TGCGCCAGCAGGGGGACAGTTTCCTACGAGCAGTACTTC
TRBV19,few,TRBJ1-3,.,CASSMGGTPISGNTIYF,TGTGCCAGTAGTATGGGGGGGACACCCATCTCTGGAAACACCATATATTTT
TRBV11-2,.,TRBJ2-7,.,CASSLETYDEQYF,TGTGCCAGCAGCTTAGAGACATACGACGAGCAGTACTTC
TRBV6-5,.,TRBJ1-2,.,CASSYGPGRPNYGYTF,TGTGCCAGCAGTTACGGGCCAGGCAGGCCAAACTATGGCTACACCTTC
TRBV28,few,TRBJ1-1,TRBD1,CASSNTGATEAFF,TGTGCCAGCAGCAATACAGGGGCGACCGAAGCTTTCTTT
TRBV19,few,TRBJ1-5,.,CASAEGPGNQPQHF,TGTGCCAGTGCGGAGGGGCCGGGCAATCAGCCCCAGCATTTT
TRBV5-1,.,TRBJ1-4,TRBD1,CASRWGQGEKKLFF,TGCGCCAGCAGGTGGGGACAGGGGGAAAAAAAACTGTTTTTT
TRBV2,once,TRBJ1-4,.,CASSVQNSNEKLFF,TGTGCCAGCAGTGTTCAAAACAGTAATGAAAAACTGTTTTTT
TRBV7-7,once,TRBJ2-7,.,CASSQPRDWAYEQYF,TGTGCCAGCAGCCAACCCCGGGACTGGGCCTACGAGCAGTACTTC
TRBV19,.,TRBJ1-6,.,CASSIRRDSPLHF,TGTGCCAGTAGTATCCGGCGGGATTCACCCCTCCACTTT